This entry features one TCR beta chain sequence. The record originates from a study of blood T cell repertoires in COVID-19. In germline, CDR1 is SNHLY, CDR2 FYNNEI. After removal of 6 bases from V and 11 bases from J, the junction contained 5 bases not matched to a gene. This CDR3 region has 12 residues. Libraries were prepared by immunoSEQ multiplex PCR; TCRdb keeps only in-frame clonotypes and omits some of them. The table includes under 95,000 clones, more than 85% detected once. Input material: peripheral blood. This receptor was taken from a man between 50 and 59 years old with COVID-19, enrolled during active disease. The chain employs TRBV2 and TRBJ2-5; 11 bases are a match to TRBD2. The CDR3 DNA follows: TGTGCCAGCAGAGGACTAGCGGGCCCTCAGTACTTC. The encoded protein is CASRGLAGPQYF.